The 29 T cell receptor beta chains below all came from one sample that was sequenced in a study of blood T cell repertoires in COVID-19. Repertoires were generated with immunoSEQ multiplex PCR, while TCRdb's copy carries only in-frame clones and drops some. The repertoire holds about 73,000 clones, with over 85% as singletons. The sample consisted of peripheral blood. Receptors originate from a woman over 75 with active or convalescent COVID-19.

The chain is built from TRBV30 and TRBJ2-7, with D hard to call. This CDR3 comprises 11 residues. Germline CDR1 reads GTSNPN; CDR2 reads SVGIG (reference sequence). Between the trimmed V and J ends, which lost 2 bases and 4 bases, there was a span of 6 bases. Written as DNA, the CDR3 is TGTGCCTGGAGTTTTTCTTACGAGCAGTACTTC. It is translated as CAWSFSYEQYF. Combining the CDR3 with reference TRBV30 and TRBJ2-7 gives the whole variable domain SQTIHQWPATLVQPVGSPLSLECTVEGTSNPNLYWYRQAAGRGLQLLFYSVGIGQISSEVPQNLSASRPQDRQFILSSKKLLLSDSGFYLCAWSFSYEQYFGPGTRLTVT.

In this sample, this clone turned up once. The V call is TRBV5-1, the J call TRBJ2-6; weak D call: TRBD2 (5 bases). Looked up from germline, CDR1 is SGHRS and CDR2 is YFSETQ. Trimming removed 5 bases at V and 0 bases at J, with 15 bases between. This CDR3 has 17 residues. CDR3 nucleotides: TGCGCCAGCAGTCTGATCCCACGGGACTCTGGGGCCAACGTCCTGACTTTC. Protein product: CASSLIPRDSGANVLTF.

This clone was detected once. The CDR3: CASSPGYSPLHF. The DNA for the CDR3 is TGTGCCAGCAGCCCCGGTTATTCACCCCTCCACTTT. The chain recombines TRBV12-3 or TRBV12-4 with TRBJ1-6; D remains ambiguous. The V end was cut by 6 bases, the J end by 8 bases, with 8 bases between. The length of the CDR3 is 12 residues.

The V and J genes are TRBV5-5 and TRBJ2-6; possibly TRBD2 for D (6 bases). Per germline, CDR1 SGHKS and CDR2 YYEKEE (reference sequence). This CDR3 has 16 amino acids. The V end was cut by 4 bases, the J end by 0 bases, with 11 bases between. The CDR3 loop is CASSAGLGSGANVLTF. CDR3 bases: TGTGCCAGCAGCGCGGGACTGGGCTCTGGGGCCAACGTCCTGACTTTC.

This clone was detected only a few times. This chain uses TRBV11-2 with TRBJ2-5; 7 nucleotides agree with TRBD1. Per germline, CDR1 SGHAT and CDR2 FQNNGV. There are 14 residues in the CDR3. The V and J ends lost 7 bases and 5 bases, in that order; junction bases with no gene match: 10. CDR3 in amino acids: CASTMGTARETQYF. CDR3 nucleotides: TGTGCCAGCACCATGGGGACAGCACGGGAGACCCAGTACTTC.

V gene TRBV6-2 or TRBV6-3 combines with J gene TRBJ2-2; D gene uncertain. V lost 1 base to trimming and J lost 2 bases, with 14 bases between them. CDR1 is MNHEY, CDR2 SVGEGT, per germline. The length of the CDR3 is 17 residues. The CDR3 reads CASSYYPGQENTGELFF. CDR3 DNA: TGTGCCAGCAGTTACTACCCTGGGCAGGAAAACACCGGGGAGCTGTTTTTT.

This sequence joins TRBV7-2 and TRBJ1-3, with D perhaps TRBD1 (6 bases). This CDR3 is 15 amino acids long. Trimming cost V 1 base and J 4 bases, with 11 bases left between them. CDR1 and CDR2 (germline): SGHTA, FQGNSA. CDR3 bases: TGTGCCAGCAGCTTAGAGGGGGTTAGGGGAAACACCATATATTTT. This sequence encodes CASSLEGVRGNTIYF.

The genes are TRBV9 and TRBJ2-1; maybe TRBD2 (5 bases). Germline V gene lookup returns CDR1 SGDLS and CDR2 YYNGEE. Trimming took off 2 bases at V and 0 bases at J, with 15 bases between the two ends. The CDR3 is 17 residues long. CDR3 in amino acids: CASSVGGRQDSYNEQFF. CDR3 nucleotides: TGTGCCAGCAGCGTCGGAGGAAGGCAGGACTCCTACAATGAGCAGTTCTTC.

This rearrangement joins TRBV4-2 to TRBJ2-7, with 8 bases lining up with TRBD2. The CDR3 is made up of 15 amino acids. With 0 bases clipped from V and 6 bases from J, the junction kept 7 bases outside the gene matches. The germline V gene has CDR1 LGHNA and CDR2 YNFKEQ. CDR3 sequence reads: CASSQEGGLVSEQYF. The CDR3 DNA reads TGTGCCAGCAGCCAAGAGGGGGGACTAGTTAGCGAGCAGTACTTC.

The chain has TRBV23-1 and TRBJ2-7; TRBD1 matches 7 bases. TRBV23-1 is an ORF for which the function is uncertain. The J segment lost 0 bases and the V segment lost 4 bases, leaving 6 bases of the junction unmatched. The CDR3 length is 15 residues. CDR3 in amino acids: CASSRPGQNSYEQYF. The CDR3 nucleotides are TGCGCCAGCAGTCGCCCGGGACAGAACTCCTACGAGCAGTACTTC.

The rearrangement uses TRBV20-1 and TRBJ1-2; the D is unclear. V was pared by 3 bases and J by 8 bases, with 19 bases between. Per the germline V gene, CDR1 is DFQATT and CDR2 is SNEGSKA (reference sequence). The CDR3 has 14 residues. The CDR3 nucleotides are TGCAGTGCTAGTCGGGGTCCGGCCTTCGACGGCTACACCTTC. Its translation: CSASRGPAFDGYTF.

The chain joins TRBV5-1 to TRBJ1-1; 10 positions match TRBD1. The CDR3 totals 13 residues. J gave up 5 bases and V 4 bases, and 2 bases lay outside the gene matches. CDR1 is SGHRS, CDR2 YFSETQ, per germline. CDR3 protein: CASSPGQGTEAFF. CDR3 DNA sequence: TGCGCCAGCAGCCCGGGACAGGGGACTGAAGCTTTCTTT.

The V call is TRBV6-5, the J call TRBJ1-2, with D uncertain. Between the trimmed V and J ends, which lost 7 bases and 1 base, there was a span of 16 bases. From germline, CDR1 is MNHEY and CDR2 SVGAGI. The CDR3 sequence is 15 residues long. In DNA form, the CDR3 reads TGTGCCAGCACCCAAAGCGGCACAGTTAACTATGGCTACACCTTC. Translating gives CASTQSGTVNYGYTF.

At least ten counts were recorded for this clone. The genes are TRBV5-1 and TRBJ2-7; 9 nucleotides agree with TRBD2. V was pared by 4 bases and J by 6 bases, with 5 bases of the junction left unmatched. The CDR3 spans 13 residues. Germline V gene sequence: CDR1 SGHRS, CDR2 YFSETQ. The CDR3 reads CASSQGLAGEQYF. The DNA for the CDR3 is TGCGCCAGCAGCCAGGGACTAGCCGGCGAGCAGTACTTC. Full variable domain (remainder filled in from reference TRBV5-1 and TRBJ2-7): KAGVTQTPRYLIKTRGQQVTLSCSPISGHRSVSWYQQTPGQGLQFLFEYFSETQRNKGNFPGRFSGRQFSNSRSEMNVSTLELGDSALYLCASSQGLAGEQYFGPGTRLTVT.

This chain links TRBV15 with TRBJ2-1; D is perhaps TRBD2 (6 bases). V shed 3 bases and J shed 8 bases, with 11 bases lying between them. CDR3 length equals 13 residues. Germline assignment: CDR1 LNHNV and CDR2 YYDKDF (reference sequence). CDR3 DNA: TGTGCCACCAGCAGTAGGGGAGGATATGAGCAGTTCTTC. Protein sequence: CATSSRGGYEQFF.

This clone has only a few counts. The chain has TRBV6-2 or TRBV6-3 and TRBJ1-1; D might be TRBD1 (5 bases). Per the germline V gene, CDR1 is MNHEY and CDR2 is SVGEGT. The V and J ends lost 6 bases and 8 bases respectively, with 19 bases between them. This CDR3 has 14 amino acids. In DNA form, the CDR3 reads TGTGCCAGCAGCCTGCAGGGACTTCGTCGGGAAGCTTTCTTT. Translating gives CASSLQGLRREAFF.

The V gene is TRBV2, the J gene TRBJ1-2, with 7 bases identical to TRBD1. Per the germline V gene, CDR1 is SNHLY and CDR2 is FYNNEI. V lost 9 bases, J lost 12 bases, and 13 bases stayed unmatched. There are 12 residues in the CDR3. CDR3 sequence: CASAGQSGINTF. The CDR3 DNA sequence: TGTGCCAGTGCGGGACAGTCAGGAATTAACACCTTC.

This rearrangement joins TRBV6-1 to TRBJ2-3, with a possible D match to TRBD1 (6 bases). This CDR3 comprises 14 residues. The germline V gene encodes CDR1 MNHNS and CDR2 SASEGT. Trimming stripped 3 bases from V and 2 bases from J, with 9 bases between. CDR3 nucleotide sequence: TGTGCCAGCAGTGAGCCGGGACACACAGATACGCAGTATTTT. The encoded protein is CASSEPGHTDTQYF.

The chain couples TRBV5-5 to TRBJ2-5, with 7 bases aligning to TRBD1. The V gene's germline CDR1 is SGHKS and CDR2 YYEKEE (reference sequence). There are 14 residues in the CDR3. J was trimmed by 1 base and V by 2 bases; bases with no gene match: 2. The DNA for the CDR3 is TGTGCCAGCAGCTTTACAGGGGTCCAAGAGACCCAGTACTTC. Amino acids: CASSFTGVQETQYF.

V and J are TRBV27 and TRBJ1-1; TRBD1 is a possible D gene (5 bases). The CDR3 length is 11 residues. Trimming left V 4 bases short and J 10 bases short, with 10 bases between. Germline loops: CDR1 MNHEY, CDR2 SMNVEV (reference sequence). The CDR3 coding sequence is TGTGCCAGCAGTTCAGGGTTCGGAGCTTTCTTT. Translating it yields CASSSGFGAFF.

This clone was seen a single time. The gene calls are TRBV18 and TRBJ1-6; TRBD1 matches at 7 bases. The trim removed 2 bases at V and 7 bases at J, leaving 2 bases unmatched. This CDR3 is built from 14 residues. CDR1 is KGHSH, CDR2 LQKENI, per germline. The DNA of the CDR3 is TGTGCCAGCTCACCAGGGACAGAGAATTCACCCCTCCACTTT. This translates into CASSPGTENSPLHF.

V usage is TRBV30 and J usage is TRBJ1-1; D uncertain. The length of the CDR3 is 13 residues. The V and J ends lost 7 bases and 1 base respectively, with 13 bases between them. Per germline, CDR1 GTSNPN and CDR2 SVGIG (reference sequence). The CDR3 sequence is CALTEFQNTEAFF. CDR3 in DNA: TGTGCCTTAACGGAGTTTCAGAACACTGAAGCTTTCTTT.

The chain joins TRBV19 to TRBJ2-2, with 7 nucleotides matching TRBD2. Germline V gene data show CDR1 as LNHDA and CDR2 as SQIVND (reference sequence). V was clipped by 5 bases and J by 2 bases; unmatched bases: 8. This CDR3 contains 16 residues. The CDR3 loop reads CASSPRLASNTGELFF. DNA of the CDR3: TGTGCCAGTAGTCCCCGACTAGCCTCCAACACCGGGGAGCTGTTTTTT.

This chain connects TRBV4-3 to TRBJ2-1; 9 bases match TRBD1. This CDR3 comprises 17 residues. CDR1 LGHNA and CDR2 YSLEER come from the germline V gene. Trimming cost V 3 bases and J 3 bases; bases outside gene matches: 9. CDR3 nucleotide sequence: TGCGCCAGCAGCCAGGGCGTCGGGACAGGGTACTACAATGAGCAGTTCTTC. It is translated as CASSQGVGTGYYNEQFF.

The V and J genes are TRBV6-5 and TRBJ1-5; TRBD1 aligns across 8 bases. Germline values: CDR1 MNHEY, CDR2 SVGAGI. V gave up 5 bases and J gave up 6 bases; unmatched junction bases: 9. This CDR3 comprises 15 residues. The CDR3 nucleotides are TGTGCCAGCAGTCCCACCCCAGGGGGCGTTCAGCCCCAGCATTTT. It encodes CASSPTPGGVQPQHF.

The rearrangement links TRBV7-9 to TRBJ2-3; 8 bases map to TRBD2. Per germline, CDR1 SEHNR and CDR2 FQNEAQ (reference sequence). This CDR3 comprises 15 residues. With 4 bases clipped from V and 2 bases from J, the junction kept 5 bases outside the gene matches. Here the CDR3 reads CASSSPGGATDTQYF. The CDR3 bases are TGTGCCAGCAGCTCACCGGGGGGGGCCACAGATACGCAGTATTTT.

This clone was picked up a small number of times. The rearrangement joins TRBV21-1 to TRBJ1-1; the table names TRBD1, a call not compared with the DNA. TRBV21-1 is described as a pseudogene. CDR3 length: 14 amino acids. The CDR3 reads CASSRQNMNTEAFF. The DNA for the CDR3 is TGTGCCAGCAGTCGACAGAACATGAACACTGAAGCTTTCTTT.

In DNA, the CDR3 is TGCGCCAGCAGCTTGGTGGCGGAAATTTGGGTCGGGGAGCTGTTTTTT. Protein: CASSLVAEIWVGELFF. The rearrangement links TRBV5-1 to TRBJ2-2, with D uncertain. Trimming pared 0 bases from V and 7 bases from J, leaving 16 bases between. This CDR3 is 16 amino acids long. CDR1 SGHRS and CDR2 YFSETQ come from the germline V gene. Drawing the rest from reference TRBV5-1 and TRBJ2-2, the complete variable domain is KAGVTQTPRYLIKTRGQQVTLSCSPISGHRSVSWYQQTPGQGLQFLFEYFSETQRNKGNFPGRFSGRQFSNSRSEMNVSTLELGDSALYLCASSLVAEIWVGELFFGEGSRLTVL.

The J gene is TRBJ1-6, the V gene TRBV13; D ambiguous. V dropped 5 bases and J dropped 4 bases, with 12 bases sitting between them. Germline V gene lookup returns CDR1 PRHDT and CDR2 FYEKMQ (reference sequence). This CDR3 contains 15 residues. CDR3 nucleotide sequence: TGTGCCAGCAGCGATTTGCGGTCTTATAATTCACCCCTCCACTTT. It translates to CASSDLRSYNSPLHF.